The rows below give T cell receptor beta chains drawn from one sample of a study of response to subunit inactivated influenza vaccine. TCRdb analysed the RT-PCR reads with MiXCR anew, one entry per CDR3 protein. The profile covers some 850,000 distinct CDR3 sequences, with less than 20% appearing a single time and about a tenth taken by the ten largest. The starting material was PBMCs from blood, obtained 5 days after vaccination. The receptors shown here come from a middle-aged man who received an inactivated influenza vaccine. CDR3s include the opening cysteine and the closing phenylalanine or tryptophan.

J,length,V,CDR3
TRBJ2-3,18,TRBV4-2,CASSPGLAGGPTTDTQYF
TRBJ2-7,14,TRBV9,CASSVELGFYEQYF
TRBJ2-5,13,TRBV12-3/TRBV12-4,CASSPDREETQYF
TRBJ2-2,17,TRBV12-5,CASGRWLRGQQTGELFF
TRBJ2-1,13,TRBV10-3,CAISAQDIWKQFF
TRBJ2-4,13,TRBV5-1,CASPLGAKNIQYF
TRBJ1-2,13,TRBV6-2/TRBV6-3,CASSYTAGGGYTF
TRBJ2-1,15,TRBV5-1,CASSPWELAGGEQFF
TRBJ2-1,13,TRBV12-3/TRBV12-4,CASSYDRNNEQFF
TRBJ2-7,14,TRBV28,CASEERAGSYEQYF
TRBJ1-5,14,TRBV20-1,CSAREVFSNQPQHF
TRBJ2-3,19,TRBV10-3,CAISEHSAGAKTSADTQYF
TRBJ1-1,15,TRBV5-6,CASSRGKRKNTEAFF
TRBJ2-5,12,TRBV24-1,CATSAGKETQYF
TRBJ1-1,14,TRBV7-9,CASSFQGTNTEAFF
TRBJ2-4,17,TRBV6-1,CASSEAHPEEAKNIQYF
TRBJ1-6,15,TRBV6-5,CASRYDVPPNSPLHF
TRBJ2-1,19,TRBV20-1,CSASLIAFGGDVSYNEQFF
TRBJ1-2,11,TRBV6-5,CASVGEGSYTF
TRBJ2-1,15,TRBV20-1,CSATRTSGGRYEQFF
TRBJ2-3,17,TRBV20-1,CSARGQFRDSYTDTQYF
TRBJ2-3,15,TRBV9,CASSRRSGATDTQYF
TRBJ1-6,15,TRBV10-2,CASSEKRQGRSPLHF
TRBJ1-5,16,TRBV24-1,CATSVGGQRVHQPQHF
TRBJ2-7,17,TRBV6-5,CASSYPNTGTGVNEQYF
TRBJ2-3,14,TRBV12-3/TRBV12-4,CASSFGGRTDTQYF
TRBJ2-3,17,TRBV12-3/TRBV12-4,CASSSGGFFTLTDTQYF
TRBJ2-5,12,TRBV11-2,CASSFEQETQYF
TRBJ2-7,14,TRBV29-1,CSVGTLSAGGEQYF
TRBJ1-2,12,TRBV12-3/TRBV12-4,CASSFTAYGYTF
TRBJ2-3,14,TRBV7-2,CASSLVPFTDTQYF
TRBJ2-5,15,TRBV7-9,CASSLPGQQIETQYF
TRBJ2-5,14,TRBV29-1,CSVEDLGHQETQYF
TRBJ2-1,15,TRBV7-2,CASSLTAGGSLEQFF
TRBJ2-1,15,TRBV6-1,CASSPVGGRYNEQFF
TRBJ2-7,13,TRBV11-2,CASSPRHFSEQYF
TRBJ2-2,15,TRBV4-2,CASSGQGARTGELFF
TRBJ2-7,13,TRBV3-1,CATYGGLGYEQYF
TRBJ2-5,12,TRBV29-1,CSVLLEGETQYF
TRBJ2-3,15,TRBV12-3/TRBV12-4,CASREERSSTDTQYF
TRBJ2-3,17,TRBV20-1,CSARDLRSSGITDTQYF
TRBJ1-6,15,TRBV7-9,CASSSDRTGNSPLHF
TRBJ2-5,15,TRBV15,CATSRGTGLTETQYF
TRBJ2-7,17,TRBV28,CASSLRGGLAGSYEQYF
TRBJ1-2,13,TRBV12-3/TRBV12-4,CATLGRLNYGYTF
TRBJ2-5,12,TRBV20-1,CSARQGFETQYF
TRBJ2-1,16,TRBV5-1,CASSFSGAGGLNEQFF
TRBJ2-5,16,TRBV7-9,CASSLKRAVNQETQYF
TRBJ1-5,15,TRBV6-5,CASSYSGKGDQPQHF
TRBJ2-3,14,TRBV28,CASSRSFSTDTQYF
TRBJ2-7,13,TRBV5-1,CASSQGLASEQYF
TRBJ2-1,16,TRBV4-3,CASSQEGAGVYNEQFF
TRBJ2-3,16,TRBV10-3,CAIRPGGRVGTDTQYF
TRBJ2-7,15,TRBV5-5,CASSYSGQGENEQYF
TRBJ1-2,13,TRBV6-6,CASSSSDNYGYTF
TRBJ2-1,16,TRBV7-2,CASSLDFRRKDNEQFF
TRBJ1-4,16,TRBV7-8,CASSSLLGGAGEKLFF
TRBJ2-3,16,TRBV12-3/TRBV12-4,CASTHRVRGSTDTQYF
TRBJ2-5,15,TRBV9,CASSPRPGQQETQYF
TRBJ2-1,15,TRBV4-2,CGSSQGQDVSDEQFF